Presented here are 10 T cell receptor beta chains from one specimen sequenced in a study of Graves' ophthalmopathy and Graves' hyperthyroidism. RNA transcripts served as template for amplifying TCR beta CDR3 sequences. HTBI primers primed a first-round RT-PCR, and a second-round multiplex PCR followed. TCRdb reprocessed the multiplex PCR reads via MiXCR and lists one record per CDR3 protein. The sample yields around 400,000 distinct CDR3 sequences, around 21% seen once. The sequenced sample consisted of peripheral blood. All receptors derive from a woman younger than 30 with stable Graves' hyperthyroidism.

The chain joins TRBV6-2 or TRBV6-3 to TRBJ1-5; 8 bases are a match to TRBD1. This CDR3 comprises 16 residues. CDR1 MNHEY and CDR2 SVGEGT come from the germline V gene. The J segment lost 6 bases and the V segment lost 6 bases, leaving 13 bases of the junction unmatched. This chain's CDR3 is CASSFLPGGALQPQHF. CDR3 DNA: TGTGCCAGCAGCTTCCTACCAGGGGGCGCGCTTCAGCCCCAGCATTTT.

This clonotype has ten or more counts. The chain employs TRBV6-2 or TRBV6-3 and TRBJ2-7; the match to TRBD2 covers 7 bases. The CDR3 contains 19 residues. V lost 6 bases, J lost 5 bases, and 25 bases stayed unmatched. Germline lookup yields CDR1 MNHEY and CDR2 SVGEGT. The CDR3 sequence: CASSYLWAGDFVFLHEQYF. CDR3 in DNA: TGTGCCAGCAGCTACCTTTGGGCGGGGGATTTCGTTTTTCTCCACGAGCAGTACTTC.

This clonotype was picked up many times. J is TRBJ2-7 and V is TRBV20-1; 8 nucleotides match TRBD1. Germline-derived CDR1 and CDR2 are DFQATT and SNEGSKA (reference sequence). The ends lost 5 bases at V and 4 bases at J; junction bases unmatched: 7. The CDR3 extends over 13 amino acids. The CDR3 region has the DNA TGCAGTGCTGTCGGACAGGGACCTTACGAGCAGTACTTC. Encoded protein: CSAVGQGPYEQYF.

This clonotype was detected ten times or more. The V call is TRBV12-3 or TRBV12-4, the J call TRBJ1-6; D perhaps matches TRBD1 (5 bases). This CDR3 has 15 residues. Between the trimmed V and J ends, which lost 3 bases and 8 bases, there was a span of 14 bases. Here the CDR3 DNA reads TGTGCCAGCAGTTTGGGGGGAGTGGGGCATTCACCCCTCCACTTT. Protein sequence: CASSLGGVGHSPLHF.

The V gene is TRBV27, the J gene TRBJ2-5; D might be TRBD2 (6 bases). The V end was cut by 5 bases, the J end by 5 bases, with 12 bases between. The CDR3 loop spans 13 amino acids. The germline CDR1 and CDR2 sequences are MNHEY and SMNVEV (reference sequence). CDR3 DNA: TGTGCCAGCAGTGATCTAGCGACGGAGACCCAGTACTTC. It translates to CASSDLATETQYF.

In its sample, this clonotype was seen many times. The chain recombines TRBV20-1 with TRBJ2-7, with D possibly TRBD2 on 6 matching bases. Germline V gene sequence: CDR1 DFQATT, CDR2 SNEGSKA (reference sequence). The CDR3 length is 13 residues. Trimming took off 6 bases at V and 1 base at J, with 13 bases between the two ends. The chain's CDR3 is CSARSTRSYEQYF. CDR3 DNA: TGCAGTGCACGATCGACTAGATCCTACGAGCAGTACTTC.

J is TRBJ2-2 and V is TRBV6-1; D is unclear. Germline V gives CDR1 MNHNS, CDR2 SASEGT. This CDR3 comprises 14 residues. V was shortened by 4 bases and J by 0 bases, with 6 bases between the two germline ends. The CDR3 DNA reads TGTGCCAGCAGTGCGCAGGCGAACACCGGGGAGCTGTTTTTT. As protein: CASSAQANTGELFF.

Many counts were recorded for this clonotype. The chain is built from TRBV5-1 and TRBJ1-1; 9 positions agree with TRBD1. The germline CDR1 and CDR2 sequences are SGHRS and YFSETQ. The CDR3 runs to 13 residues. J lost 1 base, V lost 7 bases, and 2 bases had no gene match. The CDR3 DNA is TGCGCCAGCGGGGGACAGGGGAACACTGAAGCTTTCTTT. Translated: CASGGQGNTEAFF.

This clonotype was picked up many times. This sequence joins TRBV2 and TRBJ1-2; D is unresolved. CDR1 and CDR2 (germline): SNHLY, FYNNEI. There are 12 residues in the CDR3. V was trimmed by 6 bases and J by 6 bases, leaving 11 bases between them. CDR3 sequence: CASRGEMDGYTF. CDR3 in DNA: TGTGCCAGCAGGGGAGAGATGGATGGCTACACCTTC.

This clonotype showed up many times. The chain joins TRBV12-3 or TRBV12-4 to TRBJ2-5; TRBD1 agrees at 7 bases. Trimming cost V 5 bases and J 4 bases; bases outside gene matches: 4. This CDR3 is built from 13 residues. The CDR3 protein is CASSPHRGETQYF. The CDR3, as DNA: TGTGCCAGCAGTCCACACAGGGGAGAGACCCAGTACTTC.